What follows are 16 T cell receptor beta chains derived from one specimen sequenced in a study of OX40 agonist ivuxolimab in advanced cancers. The table came from immunoSEQ multiplex PCR; TCRdb's copy has only in-frame clones and leaves some out. The profile covers fewer than 90,000 clones, with 70% to 90% appearing a single time and 2% to 2.5% taken by the ten largest. The sequenced sample was CD4+ or CD8+ T cells sorted from blood, obtained in a trial of the OX40 agonist ivuxolimab. Every receptor here comes from an adult with an advanced solid tumor such as melanoma, head and neck, liver or kidney cancer.

This chain uses TRBV4-2 with TRBJ2-2, with TRBD1 matching 8 bases. With V trimmed by 2 bases and J by 4 bases, 6 bases remained unmatched. Germline lookup yields CDR1 LGHNA and CDR2 YNFKEQ. The CDR3 runs 16 residues. Here the CDR3 reads CASSQPDRGGTGELFF. The CDR3 bases are TGTGCCAGCAGCCAACCCGACAGGGGAGGCACCGGGGAGCTGTTTTTT.

This rearrangement joins TRBV18 to TRBJ1-5, with TRBD1 as a possible D gene (6 bases). This CDR3 has 14 amino acids. Per the germline V gene, CDR1 is KGHSH and CDR2 is LQKENI. V was shortened by 2 bases and J by 5 bases, with 10 bases between the two germline ends. In DNA, the CDR3 is TGTGCCAGCTCACCAGGGGGGGCTGATCAGCCCCAGCATTTT. The encoded protein is CASSPGGADQPQHF.

This clone was observed a handful of times. J is TRBJ2-7 and V is TRBV5-8; unclear D gene. CDR1 is SGHTS, CDR2 YDEGEE, per germline. The CDR3 has 11 amino acids. The V end lost 7 bases, the J end lost 2 bases, and 7 bases lay between the germline ends. In nucleotides, the CDR3 is TGTGCCAGCCGCGTTACCTACGAGCAGTACTTC. Its translation: CASRVTYEQYF.

This chain uses TRBV7-6 with TRBJ2-7; TRBD1 might be the D (5 bases). The germline CDR1 and CDR2 sequences are SGHVS and FNYEAQ. V was pared by 5 bases and J by 3 bases, with 11 bases between. CDR3 size: 13 residues. For the CDR3, the DNA is TGTGCCAGCAGCACAGACAGTGGCTACGAGCAGTACTTC. As protein: CASSTDSGYEQYF.

The rearrangement links TRBV4-2 to TRBJ2-3; 8 nucleotides line up with TRBD2. Germline V gene sequence: CDR1 LGHNA, CDR2 YNFKEQ. The CDR3 loop spans 14 amino acids. V shed 4 bases, J shed 5 bases, and the junction held 5 bases outside the gene matches. CDR3 sequence reads: CASSPRLAGDTQYF. The CDR3 nucleotides read TGTGCCAGCAGCCCCAGGCTAGCGGGAGATACGCAGTATTTT.

V is TRBV19 and J is TRBJ2-1; 8 nucleotides line up with TRBD1. The CDR3 is 17 amino acids. The junction had 12 bases not matched to a gene; V was cut back by 3 bases and J by 5 bases. The V gene's germline CDR1 is LNHDA and CDR2 SQIVND (reference sequence). DNA of the CDR3: TGTGCCAGTAGTATTCGTCGGGGGTCAGGGGGCCACAATGAGCAGTTCTTC. Protein sequence: CASSIRRGSGGHNEQFF. The variable domain in full, completed from reference TRBV19 and TRBJ2-1, reads DGGITQSPKYLFRKEGQNVTLSCEQNLNHDAMYWYRQDPGQGLRLIYYSQIVNDFQKGDIAEGYSVSREKKESFPLTVTSAQKNPTAFYLCASSIRRGSGGHNEQFFGPGTRLTVL.

The chain links TRBV7-6 to TRBJ2-5; D is perhaps TRBD2 (7 bases). The CDR3 sequence is 13 residues long. Germline loops: CDR1 SGHVS, CDR2 FNYEAQ. Deletions cut 7 bases from V and 5 bases from J, with 14 bases between. For the CDR3, the DNA is TGTGCCAGCAACCCGGGGGGCCGGGAGACCCAGTACTTC. This gives the protein CASNPGGRETQYF.

The CDR3 nucleotides are TGCGCCAGCAGCCAAGATCGCGGGACCTCGTCTAGCACAGATACGCAGTATTTT. It is translated as CASSQDRGTSSSTDTQYF. The V call is TRBV4-1, the J call TRBJ2-3; tentatively, D is TRBD2 (6 bases). This CDR3 spans 18 amino acids. The germline gives CDR1 MGHRA, CDR2 YSYEKL. V lost 0 bases and J 0 bases, leaving 16 bases between the germline ends.

The chain combines TRBV10-1 with TRBJ2-7; 9 bases are shared with TRBD1. The CDR3 runs 14 residues. Germline-derived CDR1 and CDR2 are WNHNN and SYGVQD (reference sequence). The V segment lost 7 bases and the J segment 4 bases; nucleotides outside the gene matches: 8. The CDR3 region is CASTQDRGAYEQYF. The DNA of the CDR3 is TGCGCCAGCACCCAGGACAGGGGAGCATACGAGCAGTACTTC.

This clone occurred a few times. V is TRBV10-3 and J is TRBJ1-1; no firm D call. The length of the CDR3 is 12 residues. Germline CDR1 reads ENHRY; CDR2 reads SYGVKD. The V and J ends lost 3 bases and 1 base respectively, with 3 bases between them. This CDR3 reads CAISDANTEAFF. The DNA for the CDR3 is TGTGCCATCAGTGATGCGAACACTGAAGCTTTCTTT.

The chain couples TRBV4-1 to TRBJ1-5, with D unresolved. The germline CDR1 and CDR2 sequences are MGHRA and YSYEKL. The V end lost 1 base, the J end lost 2 bases, and 9 bases lay between the germline ends. The CDR3 is 15 residues long. In DNA, the CDR3 is TGCGCCAGCAGCCAAGCGGGTTGGGGCAATCAGCCCCAGCATTTT. Encoded protein: CASSQAGWGNQPQHF.

This clone was detected only a few times. This sequence joins TRBV7-9 and TRBJ2-2; TRBD1 matches at 8 bases. Germline CDR1 and CDR2: SEHNR and FQNEAQ (reference sequence). J was trimmed by 1 base and V by 6 bases; bases with no gene match: 4. The CDR3 is 15 residues long. The CDR3 sequence: CASSTQGGNTGELFF. CDR3 coding DNA: TGTGCCAGCAGTACACAGGGGGGGAACACCGGGGAGCTGTTTTTT.

This clone was observed once. The chain carries TRBV6-1 and TRBJ1-1; D possibly corresponds to TRBD1 (6 bases). This CDR3 comprises 13 residues. Germline V lookup: CDR1 MNHNS, CDR2 SASEGT. Between the trimmed V and J ends, which lost 5 bases and 5 bases, there was a span of 12 bases. The CDR3 DNA sequence: TGTGCCAGCAGTACAGGGAAAGTTACTGAAGCTTTCTTT. Protein product: CASSTGKVTEAFF.

The rearrangement joins TRBV23-1 to TRBJ2-7; D possibly matches TRBD1 or TRBD2 (6 bases each). TRBV23-1 is reported as an ORF; its role is uncertain. This CDR3 is built from 13 residues. The V end lost 8 bases, the J end lost 2 bases, and 13 bases lay between the germline ends. CDR3: CASRGGGPYEQYF. In DNA, the CDR3 is TGCGCCAGCCGAGGAGGGGGTCCCTACGAGCAGTACTTC.

The chain links TRBV9 to TRBJ2-5; D gene uncertain. Trimming pared 1 base from V and 2 bases from J, leaving 12 bases between. Germline loops: CDR1 SGDLS, CDR2 YYNGEE. There are 15 residues in the CDR3. DNA of the CDR3: TGTGCCAGCAGCGTAAATTTGGGCTTGCAAGAGACCCAGTACTTC. Translating it yields CASSVNLGLQETQYF.

The chain uses TRBV5-5 and TRBJ1-2, with D uncertain. Between the trimmed V and J ends, which lost 2 bases and 0 bases, there was a span of 11 bases. The length of the CDR3 is 15 residues. Germline V gene sequence: CDR1 SGHKS, CDR2 YYEKEE (reference sequence). This CDR3 reads CASSLGPRSNYGYTF. Here the CDR3 DNA reads TGTGCCAGCAGCTTAGGCCCGAGATCTAACTATGGCTACACCTTC.